The clone carrying this TCR beta chain was observed a handful of times. Its antigen is unknown. The data were taken from a study of T cells in Graves' hyperthyroidism and ophthalmopathy. Findings of the study overall: Median prediction lead before ophthalmopathy onset was about 6.3 months with the model.

Amplified TCR beta CDR3 regions came from RNA transcripts. With the HTBI primer set, the TCR CDR3 went through a first round of RT-PCR. TCRdb processed the multiplex PCR reads anew with MiXCR; each CDR3 protein has one entry. The sample yields about 410,000 distinct CDR3 sequences, about 15% seen once. CDR1 is LNHDA and CDR2 is SQIVND in the germline V gene (reference sequence). V was clipped by 0 bases and J by 2 bases; unmatched bases: 11. The CDR3 is 19 amino acids. This sequence joins TRBV19 and TRBJ2-3; TRBD2 matches at 10 bases. The sequenced sample was blood. The TCR was taken from a man aged 18 to 30 with Graves' ophthalmopathy. The CDR3 here is CASSIELAGANRVTDTQYF. The CDR3 DNA reads as TGTGCCAGTAGTATAGAGCTAGCGGGGGCCAACCGGGTCACAGATACGCAGTATTTT.